The clone carrying this T cell receptor (beta chain) was picked up a small number of times. Its matching antigen is unknown. Trimming took off 7 bases at V and 2 bases at J, with 17 bases between the two ends. The CDR3 is 15 residues long. Germline CDR1 and CDR2: MGHDK and SYGVNS. The data were obtained in a study of graft-versus-host responses after intestinal transplantation. The overall study: Recipients had transplants, and these were multivisceral, liver-intestinal, or isolated intestinal. Overall study findings and caveats: Ileal or blood samples showed some GvH clones first, and such clones were also found in recipient marrow. The study found high graft-versus-host to host-versus-graft clonal ratios in allografts of patients with graft-donor T cell macrochimerism.

Using immunoSEQ multiplex PCR, the repertoire was profiled, and TCRdb retains in-frame clones only, with some absent. Here the sample spans tens of thousands of clones, about 89% being singletons. The sequencing here drew on PBMCs, taken roughly 660 days after intestinal transplant. The receptor was derived from a human patient who received an intestinal transplant, so some T cells may come from the graft donor. The V gene is TRBV25-1, the J gene TRBJ1-2; weak D call: TRBD1 (6 bases). CDR3 residues: CASNHSGQKNYGYTF. As DNA, the CDR3 is TGTGCCAGCAACCACTCCGGACAGAAAAACTATGGCTACACCTTC.